This T cell receptor (beta chain) originates from a study of shared clonotypes between healthy human individuals. Notes on the study in general: Lower generation probabilities were found for non-shared clonotypes than for those shared by all four donors.

Naive CD4+ cells were CD45RA-selected; the remaining cells were memory. Each subset's genomic DNA was shared equally among a number of immunoSEQ plates. Authors' processing steps: Because ImmunoSEQ provided only junction sequences with no quality scores, the filtering differed. Here immunoSEQ multiplex PCR was the method, and the copy in TCRdb shows in-frame clones only, minus some. The V and J calls and clone size are taken from that table; D and trimming were inferred from the DNA. The sample holds over 850,000 clones, around three quarters seen once. V shed 2 bases and J shed 4 bases, with 17 bases lying between them. CDR1 and CDR2 from the germline V gene are SGDLS and YYNGEE. The CDR3 length is 16 residues. This clone has only one observation. The antigen remains undetermined.

This sequence joins TRBV9 and TRBJ2-3, with D perhaps matching TRBD1 (6 bases). Sequencing input: memory CD4+ T cells from PBMCs. Sample subset: CD45RA-negative fraction. This TCR derives from a young man in good health. Some clones in this sample may be carry-over from other donors' samples. The DNA for the CDR3 is TGTGCCAGCAGCGTGGGGGCTAGCTCAGTCGCAGATACGCAGTATTTT. Amino acid sequence: CASSVGASSVADTQYF.